The TCR beta chain under discussion was sequenced for a study of CD8 T cells in Susac syndrome. Study findings and constraints: The authors acknowledged that their TCR sequencing and HLA analysis involved a relatively small number of individuals.

High-throughput TCR beta sequencing covered peripheral CD8+ and CD4+ T cells. A quantity of about 0.45 to 1 ug RNA underwent reverse transcription using random hexamers. An immunoSEQ multiplex PCR amplified TCR beta CDR3 over 54 Vbeta and 13 Jbeta. TCRdb re-derived calls from the immunoSEQ multiplex PCR reads in MiXCR, one entry per CDR3 protein. Seen here are 150,000 to 200,000 distinct CDR3 sequences, about 94% observed once, and the top ten hold over 0.08%. Regarding this clonotype: Its antigen is not known.

This sequence was found in a human donor in good health. Input material: CD4+ T cells from PBMCs.

The CDR3 spells CSANRALSYNEQFF. As DNA, the CDR3 is TGCAGTGCTAATCGGGCGCTCTCCTACAATGAGCAGTTCTTC. The chain has TRBV20-1 and TRBJ2-1; D remains ambiguous. V was cut by 4 bases and J by 0 bases, with 10 bases left in between. Germline CDR1 is DFQATT and CDR2 is SNEGSKA (reference sequence). This CDR3 contains 14 residues.